These 7 T cell receptor beta chains share one sample of origin, sequenced in a study of human T cells and chemical hapten exposure. The sample's time point: pre-sensitization, week 0. Indicated treatment: therapeutic diphenylcyclopropenone sensitization with weekly scalp DPC. Each CDR3 protein gets one entry after TCRdb re-called the RACE reads with MiXCR. The table has about 250,000 distinct CDR3 sequences, roughly 7.4% seen once. The sample was whole blood, taken in connection with sensitization to the hapten diphenylcyclopropenone (DPC). The origin of the receptors is a man aged 18 to 30 with alopecia areata. Some clones in this sample may be carry-over from other donors' samples.

The chain couples TRBV12-3 or TRBV12-4 to TRBJ1-1; perhaps TRBD1 as D (6 bases). Trimming left V 7 bases short and J 4 bases short, with 19 bases between. The CDR3 is 15 amino acids. The CDR3 nucleotides are TGTGCCAGCATTCAGGGGTCAGGCAGTACCACTGAAGCTTTCTTT. This encodes CASIQGSGSTTEAFF.

J is TRBJ2-3 and V is TRBV28; TRBD2 might be the D (6 bases). Trimming removed 4 bases at V and 1 base at J, with 6 bases between. The CDR3 runs 13 residues. CDR1 is MDHEN and CDR2 is SYDVKM in the germline V gene. DNA of the CDR3: TGTGCCAGCAGTTGGGGGGGCACAGATACGCAGTATTTT. Its translation: CASSWGGTDTQYF.

The chain couples TRBV7-2 to TRBJ1-1; 9 bases align to TRBD1. This CDR3 has 14 amino acids. Trimming removed 5 bases from V and 4 bases from J; junction bases left unmatched: 5. The germline V gene has CDR1 SGHTA and CDR2 FQGNSA. The CDR3 DNA follows: TGTGCCAGCAGCGTCAGGACAGGGGCCACTGAAGCTTTCTTT. It specifies CASSVRTGATEAFF.

A few counts support this clonotype. This chain joins TRBV7-9 and TRBJ2-1; unclear D gene. The V end lost 1 base, the J end lost 4 bases, and 8 bases lay between the germline ends. CDR3 length equals 14 residues. Germline CDR1 reads SEHNR; CDR2 reads FQNEAQ (reference sequence). The CDR3 coding sequence is TGTGCCAGCAGCTTAGTTATATTGTACAATGAGCAGTTCTTC. Translated, it gives CASSLVILYNEQFF.

This clonotype was detected only a few times. This chain connects TRBV6-1 to TRBJ2-5; D may be TRBD2 (7 bases). V was cut by 9 bases and J by 5 bases, with 16 bases left in between. CDR1 and CDR2 from the germline V gene are MNHNS and SASEGT. The CDR3 is 13 residues long. CDR3 bases: TGTGCCAGTAGGGGGGGGTCGTGGGAGACCCAGTACTTC. Translated: CASRGGSWETQYF.

This clonotype was seen ten or more times. The chain combines TRBV7-6 with TRBJ2-1; weak D call: TRBD1 (6 bases). The V and J ends lost 2 bases and 4 bases respectively, with 12 bases between them. CDR3 length: 15 amino acids. CDR1 is SGHVS and CDR2 is FNYEAQ in the germline V gene. CDR3 region: CASSLSGVHYNEQFF. As DNA, the CDR3 is TGTGCCAGCAGCTTATCAGGGGTTCATTACAATGAGCAGTTCTTC.

This clonotype has just a few counts. The J gene is TRBJ2-3, the V gene TRBV7-2; D not resolved. The V gene lost 5 bases and the J gene lost 0 bases, with 12 bases spanning the gap. This CDR3 contains 15 residues. Germline loops: CDR1 SGHTA, CDR2 FQGNSA. DNA for the CDR3: TGTGCCAGCAGCGCCTTATACCCTAGCACAGATACGCAGTATTTT. Amino acid sequence: CASSALYPSTDTQYF.